This entry lists 19 T cell receptor beta chains sequenced from one sample in a study of blood T cell repertoires in COVID-19. Assay used: immunoSEQ multiplex PCR; TCRdb lists only in-frame clones, some missing. The table records about 280,000 clones, 70% to 90% of them present only once. Source material: peripheral blood. Receptors were obtained from a woman in her 30s with active or convalescent COVID-19.

The V and J genes are TRBV6-5 and TRBJ1-1; 10 positions agree with TRBD1. V dropped 7 bases and J dropped 5; count of bases not matched to a gene: 7. CDR3 length: 14 residues. The germline CDR1 and CDR2 sequences are MNHEY and SVGAGI. The CDR3: CASKMDRGVTEAFF. In nucleotides, the CDR3 is TGTGCCAGCAAGATGGACAGGGGGGTTACTGAAGCTTTCTTT.

This clone has only a few counts. This sequence joins TRBV27 and TRBJ2-7; no reliable D call. Germline-derived CDR1 and CDR2 are MNHEY and SMNVEV (reference sequence). The V end lost 8 bases, the J end lost 0 bases, and 14 bases lay between the germline ends. This CDR3 contains 14 residues. CDR3: CASSPRPSSYEQYF. DNA for the CDR3: TGTGCCAGCTCCCCTCGGCCTAGCTCCTACGAGCAGTACTTC.

Only a few counts were recorded for this clone. The chain links TRBV5-1 to TRBJ1-2, with 11 bases lining up with TRBD1. CDR1 and CDR2 from the germline V gene are SGHRS and YFSETQ. The ends lost 0 bases at V and 3 bases at J; junction bases unmatched: 4. This CDR3 comprises 16 residues. The CDR3 DNA is TGCGCCAGCAGCTTGGCCTGGGACAGGGGGGACTATGGCTACACCTTC. Its translation: CASSLAWDRGDYGYTF.

The rearrangement links TRBV6-5 to TRBJ1-2, with 10 bases matching TRBD1. The CDR3 has 14 amino acids. The ends lost 7 bases at V and 5 bases at J; junction bases unmatched: 7. Germline CDR1 is MNHEY and CDR2 is SVGAGI. CDR3 DNA sequence: TGTGCCAGCATCAGGACAGGGGGGAGGTATGGCTACACCTTC. It codes for CASIRTGGRYGYTF.

This clone was observed a few times. This rearrangement joins TRBV5-1 to TRBJ2-1; maybe TRBD1 (6 bases). The CDR3 runs 11 residues. Deletions cut 7 bases from V and 7 bases from J, with 9 bases between. CDR1 is SGHRS, CDR2 YFSETQ, per germline. The CDR3 is CASARGNEQFF. The CDR3 region has the DNA TGCGCCAGCGCCAGGGGAAATGAGCAGTTCTTC. Filled out from reference TRBV5-1 and TRBJ2-1, the complete variable domain reads KAGVTQTPRYLIKTRGQQVTLSCSPISGHRSVSWYQQTPGQGLQFLFEYFSETQRNKGNFPGRFSGRQFSNSRSEMNVSTLELGDSALYLCASARGNEQFFGPGTRLTVL.

The genes are TRBV9 and TRBJ2-1; 7 nucleotides line up with TRBD2. CDR1 is SGDLS and CDR2 is YYNGEE in the germline V gene. V was pared by 3 bases and J by 7 bases, with 10 bases of the junction left unmatched. The CDR3 sequence is 15 residues long. This chain's CDR3 is CASSDSGGGSNEQFF. CDR3 bases: TGTGCCAGCAGCGACAGTGGGGGGGGATCGAATGAGCAGTTCTTC.

The rearrangement uses TRBV27 and TRBJ1-2; TRBD1 matches at 8 bases. Unmatched junction bases numbered 5, after V lost 4 bases and J lost 4 bases. CDR3 size: 14 residues. CDR1 is MNHEY, CDR2 SMNVEV, per germline (reference sequence). The CDR3 is CASSSGQVTYGYTF. DNA for the CDR3: TGTGCCAGCAGTTCGGGACAGGTGACCTATGGCTACACCTTC.

The chain joins TRBV6-2 or TRBV6-3 to TRBJ2-7, with TRBD1 identical over 9 bases. V trimming: 5 bases; J trimming: 5 bases; junction bases outside the gene matches: 13. This CDR3 is 16 amino acids long. In germline, CDR1 is MNHEY, CDR2 SVGEGT. The DNA of the CDR3 is TGTGCCAGCAGTCACCCGATCGACAGGGGGGTCCACGAGCAGTACTTC. It yields the protein CASSHPIDRGVHEQYF.

This chain uses TRBV27 with TRBJ1-2; D is perhaps TRBD1 (6 bases). The ends were cut back, 5 bases at V and 6 bases at J, with 19 bases in the middle. Germline CDR1 MNHEY, CDR2 SMNVEV (reference sequence). This CDR3 has 15 residues. CDR3 nucleotide sequence: TGTGCCAGCAGTCAAGTACAACGGGGGGCAGATGGCTACACCTTC. It is translated as CASSQVQRGADGYTF.

The chain combines TRBV5-1 with TRBJ1-2; 7 bases line up with TRBD1. Trimming removed 0 bases from V and 12 bases from J; junction bases left unmatched: 8. CDR3 size: 13 residues. The V gene's germline CDR1 is SGHRS and CDR2 YFSETQ. The CDR3 region has the DNA TGCGCCAGCAGCTTGGACCGACAGGGTGGGGACACCTTC. Protein: CASSLDRQGGDTF.

The chain has TRBV7-2 and TRBJ2-7, with D tentatively TRBD1 (6 bases). This CDR3 is 13 amino acids long. CDR1 is SGHTA, CDR2 FQGNSA, per germline. Deletions cut 5 bases from V and 1 base from J, with 9 bases between. For the CDR3, the DNA is TGTGCCAGCAGCAAGACAGGATCCTACGAGCAGTACTTC. It yields the protein CASSKTGSYEQYF.

The chain employs TRBV5-4 and TRBJ2-1, with TRBD2 identical over 8 bases. CDR1 is SGHNT, CDR2 YYREEE, per germline (reference sequence). The junction had 5 bases not matched to a gene; V was cut back by 4 bases and J by 2 bases. The CDR3 loop spans 15 amino acids. CDR3 bases: TGTGCCAGCAGCCCCGGGACTAGGACCTACAATGAGCAGTTCTTC. Translated: CASSPGTRTYNEQFF.

The chain combines TRBV5-1 with TRBJ2-1, with 9 bases aligning to TRBD2. The CDR3 has 18 amino acids. Germline lookup yields CDR1 SGHRS and CDR2 YFSETQ. V lost 0 bases to trimming and J lost 0 bases; unmatched junction nucleotides: 7. The DNA of the CDR3 is TGCGCCAGCAGCTTGGTCCCTAGCGGGGACATCTCCTACAATGAGCAGTTCTTC. Its translation is CASSLVPSGDISYNEQFF.

This clone was detected once. This chain connects TRBV19 to TRBJ1-1; 7 bases align to TRBD1. The CDR3 totals 14 residues. CDR1 and CDR2 from the germline V gene are LNHDA and SQIVND (reference sequence). The V segment lost 2 bases and the J segment 6 bases; nucleotides outside the gene matches: 6. CDR3 bases: TGTGCCAGTAGTATAATGGCAGGGGGACCTGAAGCTTTCTTT. Residues: CASSIMAGGPEAFF.

The V gene is TRBV5-1, the J gene TRBJ1-4; D is ambiguous. Germline V CDR1 and CDR2: SGHRS, YFSETQ. This CDR3 region has 14 residues. V was cut by 0 bases and J by 6 bases, with 9 bases left in between. CDR3 sequence (DNA): TGCGCCAGCAGCTTGGACAGCTCCTATGAAAAACTGTTTTTT. Translated, it gives CASSLDSSYEKLFF.

This sequence joins TRBV7-3 and TRBJ1-2; D not certain. This CDR3 region has 14 residues. Germline CDR1 SGHTA, CDR2 FQGTGA. Trimming took off 1 base at V and 2 bases at J, with 8 bases between the two ends. The CDR3 coding sequence is TGTGCCAGCAGCTTAAGCCGGGAAAACTATGGCTACACCTTC. This encodes CASSLSRENYGYTF.

CDR3 protein: CASSLGGELAGLETQYF. CDR3 DNA: TGTGCCAGCAGCCTAGGAGGAGAACTAGCGGGTCTAGAGACCCAGTACTTC. V and J are TRBV14 and TRBJ2-5, with 9 nucleotides matching TRBD2. This CDR3 is built from 17 residues. V lost 4 bases and J lost 4; bases outside the gene matches: 13. Germline V gene lookup returns CDR1 SGHDN and CDR2 FVKESK.

This sequence joins TRBV7-3 and TRBJ2-1; TRBD2 aligns across 13 bases. This CDR3 has 16 amino acids. CDR1 is SGHTA and CDR2 is FQGTGA in the germline V gene. Unmatched junction bases numbered 7, after V lost 2 bases and J lost 9 bases. CDR3 sequence reads: CASSLVGTSGTGEQFF. DNA for the CDR3: TGTGCCAGCAGCTTAGTGGGGACTAGCGGGACGGGTGAGCAGTTCTTC. The complete variable domain, with remaining parts taken from reference TRBV7-3 and TRBJ2-1, reads GAGVSQTPSNKVTEKGKYVELRCDPISGHTALYWYRQSLGQGPEFLIYFQGTGAADDSGLPNDRFFAVRPEGSVSTLKIQRTERGDSAVYLCASSLVGTSGTGEQFFGPGTRLTVL.

CDR3 sequence reads: CASSVSETQYF. The CDR3 DNA follows: TGTGCCAGCAGTGTTAGTGAGACCCAGTACTTC. The chain links TRBV6-2 or TRBV6-3 to TRBJ2-5; D is unclear. With 5 bases removed from V and 5 bases from J, the gap between germline ends came to 6 bases. The CDR3 loop spans 11 amino acids. Germline-derived CDR1 and CDR2 are MNHEY and SVGEGT.